This T cell receptor (beta chain) was documented in a study of cytomegalovirus exposure and HLA in healthy donors. Only in-frame clones appear in the TCRdb table, and some are missing; sequencing was by immunoSEQ multiplex PCR. The sample carries about 120,000 clones, approximately 90% recorded once. It was the approximately 130-subject validation cohort, separate from the roughly 700-subject first cohort, to which the donors belonged. Trimming removed 2 bases at V and 4 bases at J, with 14 bases between. The CDR3 length is 15 residues. The V gene's germline CDR1 is MDHEN and CDR2 SYDVKM. The source of this sequence is a man between 18 and 29 years old in good health and CMV-seropositive. The chain employs TRBV28 and TRBJ1-2; the D gene is possibly TRBD1 (5 bases). Material for sequencing was PBMCs. The CDR3 reads CASSLTGRGPYGYTF. The CDR3 bases are TGTGCCAGCAGTTTAACGGGGCGGGGACCCTATGGCTACACCTTC.